The entry that follows covers one T cell receptor beta chain sequence. The treatment is: 15 to 20 received Ad26.COV2.S at low or high dose, single or two shots; 5 received placebo; per-sample allocation not given. Each sample was drawn 63 days after the first injection (of vaccine or placebo). CDR3 size: 15 residues. Trimming removed 1 base from V and 4 bases from J; junction bases left unmatched: 6. Germline CDR1 MNHNS, CDR2 SASEGT. These data come from a study of Ad26.COV2.S vaccination and SARS-CoV-2 variants. Repertoires were generated with immunoSEQ multiplex PCR, while TCRdb's copy carries only in-frame clones and drops some. This sample has some 340,000 clones, with 70% to 90% found just once.

Source: peripheral blood, taken in a trial of Ad26.COV2.S vaccine versus placebo. This TCR derives from a person between 18 and 65 years old who received the Ad26.COV2.S COVID-19 vaccine or a placebo. The chain joins TRBV6-1 to TRBJ1-2; TRBD1 matches at 7 bases. CDR3 residues: CASSEGGQLPYGYTF. CDR3 in DNA: TGTGCCAGCAGTGAAGGGGGACAGCTTCCCTATGGCTACACCTTC.